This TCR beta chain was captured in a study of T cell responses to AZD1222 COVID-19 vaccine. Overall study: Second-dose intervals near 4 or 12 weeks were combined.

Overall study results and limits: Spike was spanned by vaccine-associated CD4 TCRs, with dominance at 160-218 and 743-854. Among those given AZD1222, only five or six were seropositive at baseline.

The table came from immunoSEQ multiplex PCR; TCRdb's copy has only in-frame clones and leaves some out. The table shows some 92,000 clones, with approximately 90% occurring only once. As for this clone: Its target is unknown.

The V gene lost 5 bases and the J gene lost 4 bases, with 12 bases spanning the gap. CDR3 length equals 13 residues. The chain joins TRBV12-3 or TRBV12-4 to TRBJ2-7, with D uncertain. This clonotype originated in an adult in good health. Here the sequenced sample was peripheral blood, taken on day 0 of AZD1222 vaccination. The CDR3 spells CASSTWGGYEQYF. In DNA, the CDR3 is TGTGCCAGCAGTACCTGGGGTGGTTACGAGCAGTACTTC.